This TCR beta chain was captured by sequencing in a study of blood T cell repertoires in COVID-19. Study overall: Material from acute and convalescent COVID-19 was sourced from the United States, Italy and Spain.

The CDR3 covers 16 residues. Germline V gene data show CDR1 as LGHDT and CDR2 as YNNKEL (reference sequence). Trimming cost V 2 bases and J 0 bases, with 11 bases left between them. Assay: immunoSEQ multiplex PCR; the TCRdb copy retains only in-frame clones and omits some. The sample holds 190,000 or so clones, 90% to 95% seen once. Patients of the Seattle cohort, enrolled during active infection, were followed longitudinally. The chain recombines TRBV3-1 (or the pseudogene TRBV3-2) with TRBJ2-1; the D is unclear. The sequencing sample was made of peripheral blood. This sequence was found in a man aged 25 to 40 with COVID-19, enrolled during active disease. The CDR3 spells CASSQRPRSSYNEQFF. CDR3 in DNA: TGTGCCAGCAGCCAAAGACCAAGGAGCTCCTACAATGAGCAGTTCTTC.